These T cell receptor beta chains were read from a single sample in a study of CD4+ T cells in melanoma. Assay used: immunoSEQ multiplex PCR; TCRdb lists only in-frame clones, some missing. The data show over 100,000 clones, roughly 90% seen once. Sequenced sample: peripheral blood. All receptors come from a human donor with melanoma. CDR3s include the opening cysteine and the closing phenylalanine or tryptophan. D genes are given only for firm matches. Size is omitted from some rows. Given values are once, few, many or a class for expanded clones.

>TRBV21-1|-|-|TRBJ2-5
TGTGCCAGCAGCTTTCAACTAGCACCTGGGGAGACCCAGTACTTC
CASSFQLAPGETQYF
>TRBV28|-|-|TRBJ2-7
TGTGCCAGCACCTTGTATCCCGGAAACTCCTACGAGCAGTACTTC
CASTLYPGNSYEQYF
>TRBV6-1|-|-|TRBJ1-2
TGTGCCATCAGTGGGGGGCAGGGAGTAGGAACTAACTATGGCTACACCTTC
CAISGGQGVGTNYGYTF
>TRBV20-1|-|-|TRBJ2-1
TGCAGTGGGGTCGAGAATGAGCAGTTCTTC
CSGVENEQFF
>TRBV10-1|-|-|TRBJ2-5
TGCGCCAGCTGCGGAGGAAACGTACTAGAGACCCAGTACTTC
CASCGGNVLETQYF
>TRBV4-2|-|-|TRBJ2-5
TGTGCCAGCAGCTTTGGGCCCGGATCGGGCGAGACCCAGTACTTC
CASSFGPGSGETQYF
>TRBV5-6|-|-|TRBJ1-3
TGTGCCAGCAGCTTGGGGCGGGGGCCTGGAAACACCATATATTTT
CASSLGRGPGNTIYF
>TRBV30|TRBD1|-|TRBJ1-2
TGTGCCTGGAGTTCAGGGGGCGGCTACACCTTC
CAWSSGGGYTF
>TRBV6-5|-|-|TRBJ2-7
TGTGCCAGCAGTACCCCGGGGACGGAGGAGCAGTACTTC
CASSTPGTEEQYF
>TRBV5-1|TRBD1|-|TRBJ1-1
TGCGCCAGCAGCCCGGGACAGGGGGTGAACACTGAAGCTTTCTTT
CASSPGQGVNTEAFF
>TRBV10-1|-|-|TRBJ2-2
TGCGCCAGCAGTGAGTCGAAGCAGGATAACGCGAACACCGGGGAGCTGTTTTTT
CASSESKQDNANTGELFF
>TRBV5-4|-|-|TRBJ1-6
TGTGCCAGCAGCTCCGGAGATTCACCCCTCCACTTT
CASSSGDSPLHF
>TRBV27|-|-|TRBJ1-1
TGTGCCAGCAGTTTAAACAGGGAATCCACTGAAGCTTTCTTT
CASSLNRESTEAFF
>TRBV2|-|-|TRBJ2-2
TGTGCCAGCAGTTTTAGGGGACCCGGGGAGCTGTTTTTT
CASSFRGPGELFF
>TRBV11-2|TRBD1|few|TRBJ1-2
TGTGCCAGCAAAGGGACAGGCGTTGGGGGCTACACCTTC
CASKGTGVGGYTF
>TRBV7-6|TRBD2|-|TRBJ2-5
TGTGCCAGCAGCTTGGCTACTAGCGGGGGGCGAGAGACCCAGTACTTC
CASSLATSGGRETQYF
>TRBV4-1|TRBD2|-|TRBJ2-7
TGCGCCAGCAGCCAAGGTCCTGGGACTAGCTCCTACGAGCAGTACTTC
CASSQGPGTSSYEQYF